This TCR beta chain was recorded in a study of spatial heterogeneity in lung cancer. Study summary: Among detected sequences, beta-chain ones consistently exceeded alpha-chain ones in number. Study results and caveats: Ubiquitous expanded tumor TCRs were observed in blood more at resection than follow-up.

Every TCR cDNA molecule bore its own unique molecular identifier. TCRdb itself ran the 5' RACE reads through MiXCR, one entry per CDR3 protein. The table includes about 36,000 distinct CDR3 sequences, 5.2% detected once. The sample holds a few counts of this clonotype. Its antigen is unknown. Specified time point: sample taken at primary tumor resection. Whole RNA, which was extracted from tumor, nontumor lung tissue or frozen PBMC, was sequenced without any cell sorting. A total of approximately 69 untreated early-stage non-small cell lung cancer patients served as donors. Germline CDR1 reads MDHEN; CDR2 reads SYDVKM. J lost 9 bases, V lost 2 bases, and 6 bases had no gene match. The CDR3 contains 14 residues.

Source: PBMCs, taken at surgery. The chain uses TRBV28 and TRBJ2-7; 11 bases map to TRBD2. The TCR originated in a female donor with early-stage non-small cell lung cancer. The CDR3 DNA follows: TGTGCCAGCAGTTTACCGGGACTAGCGGTTGGGCAGTACTTC. Translation gives CASSLPGLAVGQYF. The full variable domain, its missing parts supplied by reference TRBV28 and TRBJ2-7, is DVKVTQSSRYLVKRTGEKVFLECVQDMDHENMFWYRQDPGLGLRLIYFSYDVKMKEKGDIPEGYSVSREKKERFSLILESASTNQTSMYLCASSLPGLAVGQYFGPGTRLTVT.